This entry lists 2 T cell receptor beta chains sequenced from one sample in a study of identical twins. TCRdb used MiXCR to reprocess the 5' RACE reads, holding one entry per CDR3 protein. The sample has about 570,000 distinct CDR3 sequences, approximately 9.6% seen once; the top ten hold 2.5% to 3.5%. This sample was shared with a second study, whose subject was yellow fever vaccine responses in identical twins.

Input material: PBMCs. These receptors were taken from a woman aged 18-30 years in good health.

This clonotype was detected many times. The genes are TRBV29-1 and TRBJ2-7; unclear D gene. CDR1 and CDR2 from the germline V gene are SQVTM and ANQGSEA. The CDR3 has 11 residues. V was trimmed by 5 bases and J by 0 bases, leaving 5 bases between them. CDR3: CSVRSSYEQYF. The CDR3 bases are TGCAGCGTTCGAAGCTCCTACGAGCAGTACTTC.

In its sample, this clonotype was seen many times. The junction differs from germline at one of its ends, possibly a read error. The CDR3 nucleotides read TGCGCCAGCAGTTCACTGGGGAATGAGCAGTTCTTC. Its protein product is CASSSLGNEQFF. J is TRBJ2-1 and V is TRBV27; D remains ambiguous. Germline loops: CDR1 MNHEY, CDR2 SMNVEV (reference sequence). The CDR3 length is 12 residues.